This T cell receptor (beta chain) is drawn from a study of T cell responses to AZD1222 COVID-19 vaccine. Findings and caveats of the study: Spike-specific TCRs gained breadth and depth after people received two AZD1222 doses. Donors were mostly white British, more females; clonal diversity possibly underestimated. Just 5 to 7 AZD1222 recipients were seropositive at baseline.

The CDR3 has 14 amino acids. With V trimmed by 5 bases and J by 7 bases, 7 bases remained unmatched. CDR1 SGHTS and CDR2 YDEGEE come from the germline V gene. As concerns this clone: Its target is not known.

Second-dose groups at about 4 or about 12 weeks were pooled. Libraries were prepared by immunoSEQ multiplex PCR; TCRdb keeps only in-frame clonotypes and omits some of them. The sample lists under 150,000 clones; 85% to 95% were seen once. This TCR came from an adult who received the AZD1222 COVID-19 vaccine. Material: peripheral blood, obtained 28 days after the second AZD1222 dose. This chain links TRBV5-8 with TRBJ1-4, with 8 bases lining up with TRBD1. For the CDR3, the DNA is TGTGCCAGCAGACCTAGACAGGGGACTGAAAAACTGTTTTTT. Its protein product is CASRPRQGTEKLFF.